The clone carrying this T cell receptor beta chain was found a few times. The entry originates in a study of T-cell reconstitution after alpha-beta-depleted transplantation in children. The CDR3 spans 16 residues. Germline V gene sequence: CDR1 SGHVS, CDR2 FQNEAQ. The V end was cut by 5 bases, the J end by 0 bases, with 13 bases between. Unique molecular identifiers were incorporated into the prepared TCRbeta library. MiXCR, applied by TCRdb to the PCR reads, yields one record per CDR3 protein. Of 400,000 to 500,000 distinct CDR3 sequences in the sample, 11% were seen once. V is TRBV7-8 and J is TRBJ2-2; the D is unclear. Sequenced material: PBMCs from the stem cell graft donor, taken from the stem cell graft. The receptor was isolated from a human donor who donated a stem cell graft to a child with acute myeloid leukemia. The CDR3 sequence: CASSHKSLTNTGELFF. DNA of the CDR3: TGTGCCAGCAGCCATAAATCCTTGACGAACACCGGGGAGCTGTTTTTT.